This passage covers 7 T cell receptor beta chains from one sample sequenced in a study of blood T cell repertoires in COVID-19. Method: immunoSEQ multiplex PCR; TCRdb's copy keeps in-frame clones and lacks some. The sample shows about 74,000 clones, roughly 84% of them seen only once. Material: peripheral blood. All receptors derive from a woman older than 75 with active or convalescent COVID-19.

V usage is TRBV6-2 or TRBV6-3 and J usage is TRBJ2-3; 10 bases agree with TRBD2. The CDR3 is 17 amino acids. Looked up from germline, CDR1 is MNHEY and CDR2 is SVGEGT. J lost 2 bases, V lost 2 bases, and 7 bases had no gene match. CDR3 nucleotides: TGTGCCAGCAGTTACCCTTCAAGCGGGGGGGCCACAGATACGCAGTATTTT. Translation: CASSYPSSGGATDTQYF.

This clone was observed a single time. The chain couples TRBV29-1 to TRBJ1-1; D call uncertain. V was clipped by 7 bases and J by 2 bases, with 14 bases between them. The germline V gene encodes CDR1 SQVTM and CDR2 ANQGSEA. CDR3 size: 13 residues. The chain's CDR3 is CSAPSAVNTEAFF. CDR3 in DNA: TGCAGCGCCCCCAGCGCAGTCAACACTGAAGCTTTCTTT.

The genes are TRBV21-1 and TRBJ2-5; the D call TRBD1 from the table was never checked on the DNA. TRBV21-1 is a pseudogene segment. The CDR3 totals 21 residues. Here the CDR3 reads CASSTSPRTGGLKRIFKTQYF. Here the CDR3 DNA reads TGTGCCAGCAGCACCTCCCCCAGGACAGGGGGCTTGAAGAGGATATTTAAGACCCAGTACTTC.

The genes are TRBV2 and TRBJ1-6, with D possibly TRBD1 on 5 matching bases. The CDR3 loop spans 14 amino acids. Germline V gives CDR1 SNHLY, CDR2 FYNNEI. Trimming cost V 7 bases and J 10 bases, with 17 bases left between them. CDR3 DNA sequence: TGTGCCAGCATTCTACAGGTCGTGGGATCACCCCTCCACTTT. Encoded protein: CASILQVVGSPLHF.

This rearrangement joins TRBV2 to TRBJ1-1; D remains unclear. Germline V gene sequence: CDR1 SNHLY, CDR2 FYNNEI. With 3 bases removed from V and 1 base from J, the gap between germline ends came to 9 bases. This CDR3 has 14 residues. CDR3 residues: CASSDLSGNTEAFF. The CDR3 region has the DNA TGTGCCAGCAGTGACTTGTCGGGGAACACTGAAGCTTTCTTT.

J is TRBJ1-4 and V is TRBV28; D unclear. V was pared by 7 bases and J by 7 bases, with 22 bases between. This CDR3 region has 16 residues. Germline CDR1 MDHEN, CDR2 SYDVKM. DNA for the CDR3: TGTGCCAGCATCCCCGTAGGTGGCAGAGGGAGTGAAAAACTGTTTTTT. Encoded protein: CASIPVGGRGSEKLFF.

The genes are TRBV3-1 (or the pseudogene TRBV3-2) and TRBJ1-1, with D hard to call. The CDR3 runs 13 residues. Germline CDR1 LGHDT, CDR2 YNNKEL (reference sequence). The V end lost 2 bases, the J end lost 3 bases, and 7 bases lay between the germline ends. Here the CDR3 DNA reads TGTGCCAGCAGCCAAATACAGTACACTGAAGCTTTCTTT. This encodes CASSQIQYTEAFF.